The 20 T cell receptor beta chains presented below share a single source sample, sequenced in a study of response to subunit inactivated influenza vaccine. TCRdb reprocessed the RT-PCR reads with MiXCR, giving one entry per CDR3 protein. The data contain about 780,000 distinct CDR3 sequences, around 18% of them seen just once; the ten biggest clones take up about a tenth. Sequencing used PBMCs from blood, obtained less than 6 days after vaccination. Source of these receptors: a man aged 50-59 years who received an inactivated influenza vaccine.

The CDR3 DNA is TGCAGTGCTAGAGCGCACGTTAATTCACCCCTCCACTTT. Amino acids: CSARAHVNSPLHF. The chain joins TRBV20-1 to TRBJ1-6; D ambiguous. V dropped 1 base and J dropped 6 bases, with 7 bases sitting between them. The CDR3 contains 13 residues. The germline gives CDR1 DFQATT, CDR2 SNEGSKA (reference sequence).

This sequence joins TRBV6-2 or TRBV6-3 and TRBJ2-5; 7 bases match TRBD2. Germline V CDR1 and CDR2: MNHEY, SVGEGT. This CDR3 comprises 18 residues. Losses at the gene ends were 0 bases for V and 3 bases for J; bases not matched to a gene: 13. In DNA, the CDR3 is TGTGCCAGCAGTTACTCGAGGGCGAAGCGGGGTAGCGAAGAGACCCAGTACTTC. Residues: CASSYSRAKRGSEETQYF.

The CDR3 sequence is CASMPLAGPYEQYF. CDR3 bases: TGTGCCAGCATGCCCCTAGCGGGACCCTACGAGCAGTACTTC. This chain joins TRBV6-1 and TRBJ2-7; TRBD2 matches at 9 bases. V gave up 7 bases and J gave up 2 bases; unmatched junction bases: 6. In germline, CDR1 is MNHNS, CDR2 SASEGT. The CDR3 has 14 residues.

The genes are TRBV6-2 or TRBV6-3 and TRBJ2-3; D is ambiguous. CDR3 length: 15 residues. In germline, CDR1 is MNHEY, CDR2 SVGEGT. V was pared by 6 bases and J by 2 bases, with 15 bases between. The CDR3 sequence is CASSSRRGYTDTQYF. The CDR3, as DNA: TGTGCCAGCAGCTCAAGGCGCGGATACACAGATACGCAGTATTTT.

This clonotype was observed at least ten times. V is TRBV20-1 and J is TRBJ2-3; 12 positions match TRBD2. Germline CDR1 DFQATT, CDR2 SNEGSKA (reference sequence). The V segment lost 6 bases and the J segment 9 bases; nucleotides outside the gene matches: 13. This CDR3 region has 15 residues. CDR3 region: CSAPRLAGDLKTQYF. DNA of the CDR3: TGCAGTGCACCCCGACTAGCGGGGGACCTTAAGACGCAGTATTTT.

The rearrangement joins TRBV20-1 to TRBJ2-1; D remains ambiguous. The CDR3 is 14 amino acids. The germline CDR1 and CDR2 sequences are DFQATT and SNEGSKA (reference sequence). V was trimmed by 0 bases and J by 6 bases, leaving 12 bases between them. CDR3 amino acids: CSARDTGKANEQFF. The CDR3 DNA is TGCAGTGCTAGAGATACTGGGAAGGCCAATGAGCAGTTCTTC.

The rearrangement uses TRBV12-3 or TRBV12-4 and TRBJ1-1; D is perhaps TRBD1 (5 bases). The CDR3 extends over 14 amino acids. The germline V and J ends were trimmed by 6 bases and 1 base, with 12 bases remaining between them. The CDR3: CASRFSGRNTEAFF. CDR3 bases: TGTGCCAGCAGGTTTTCAGGGAGGAACACTGAAGCTTTCTTT.

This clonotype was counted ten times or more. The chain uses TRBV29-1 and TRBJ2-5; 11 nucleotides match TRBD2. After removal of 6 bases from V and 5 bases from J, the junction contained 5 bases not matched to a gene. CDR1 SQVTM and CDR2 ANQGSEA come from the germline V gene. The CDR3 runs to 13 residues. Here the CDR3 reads CSVHRTSGETQYF. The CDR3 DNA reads TGCAGCGTCCACCGGACTAGCGGGGAGACCCAGTACTTC.

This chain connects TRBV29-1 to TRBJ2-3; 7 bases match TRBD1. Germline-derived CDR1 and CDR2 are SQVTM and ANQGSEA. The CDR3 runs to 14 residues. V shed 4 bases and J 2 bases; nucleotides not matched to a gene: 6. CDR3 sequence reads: CSVVMRGLTDTQYF. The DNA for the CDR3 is TGCAGCGTTGTGATGAGGGGGCTCACAGATACGCAGTATTTT.

CDR3 loop: CASSQRDRGRANYGYTF. CDR3 nucleotide sequence: TGTGCCAGCAGCCAGAGGGACAGGGGAAGGGCTAACTATGGCTACACCTTC. V usage is TRBV4-2 and J usage is TRBJ1-2; 10 bases align to TRBD1. CDR1 LGHNA and CDR2 YNFKEQ come from the germline V gene. Unmatched junction bases numbered 7, after V lost 3 bases and J lost 0 bases. The CDR3 spans 17 residues.

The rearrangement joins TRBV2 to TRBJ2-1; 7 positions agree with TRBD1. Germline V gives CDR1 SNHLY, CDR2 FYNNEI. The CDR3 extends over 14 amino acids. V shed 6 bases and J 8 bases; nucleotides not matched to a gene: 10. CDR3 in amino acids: CASSERTGGDEQFF. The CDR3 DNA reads TGTGCCAGCAGCGAACGGACAGGCGGCGATGAGCAGTTCTTC.

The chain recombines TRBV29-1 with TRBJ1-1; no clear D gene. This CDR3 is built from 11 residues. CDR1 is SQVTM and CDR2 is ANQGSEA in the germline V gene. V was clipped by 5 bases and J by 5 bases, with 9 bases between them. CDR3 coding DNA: TGCAGCGTTTCGAAGAGGACTGAAGCTTTCTTT. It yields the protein CSVSKRTEAFF.

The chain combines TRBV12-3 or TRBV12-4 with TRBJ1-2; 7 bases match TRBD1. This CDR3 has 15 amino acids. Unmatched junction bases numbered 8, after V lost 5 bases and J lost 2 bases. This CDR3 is CASSAGGTRNYGYTF. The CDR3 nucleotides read TGTGCCAGCAGTGCAGGGGGTACAAGGAACTATGGCTACACCTTC.

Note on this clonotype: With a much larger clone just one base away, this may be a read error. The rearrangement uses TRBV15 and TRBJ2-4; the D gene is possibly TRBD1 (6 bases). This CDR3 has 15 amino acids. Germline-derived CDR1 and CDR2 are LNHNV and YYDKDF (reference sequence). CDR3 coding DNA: TGTCCCACCAGCAGAGAACTCACCCCAGGGGACATTCAGTACTTC. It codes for CPTSRELTPGDIQYF.

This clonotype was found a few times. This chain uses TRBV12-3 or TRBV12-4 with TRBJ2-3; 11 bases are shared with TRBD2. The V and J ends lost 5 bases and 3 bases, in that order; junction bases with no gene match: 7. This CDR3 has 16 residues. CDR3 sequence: CASSAPGLADTDTQYF. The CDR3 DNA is TGTGCCAGCAGTGCTCCGGGACTAGCGGATACAGATACGCAGTATTTT.

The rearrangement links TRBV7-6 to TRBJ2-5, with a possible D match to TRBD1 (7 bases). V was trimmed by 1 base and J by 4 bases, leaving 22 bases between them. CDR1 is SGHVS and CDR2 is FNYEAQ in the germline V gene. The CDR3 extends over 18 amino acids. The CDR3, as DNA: TGTGCCAGCAGCTTAGTAGGAGGGGCAGGGGGAATGGGAGAGACCCAGTACTTC. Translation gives CASSLVGGAGGMGETQYF.

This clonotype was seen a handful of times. CDR3 DNA: TGTGCCAGCAGTTCCCGTCTAGCAGAATCGACTCCTACTAGCACAGATACGCAGTATTTT. It translates to CASSSRLAESTPTSTDTQYF. The V call is TRBV27, the J call TRBJ2-3, with a tentative D call TRBD2 (5 bases). Between the trimmed V and J ends, which lost 4 bases and 0 bases, there was a span of 26 bases. This CDR3 has 20 residues. Germline CDR1 MNHEY, CDR2 SMNVEV (reference sequence).

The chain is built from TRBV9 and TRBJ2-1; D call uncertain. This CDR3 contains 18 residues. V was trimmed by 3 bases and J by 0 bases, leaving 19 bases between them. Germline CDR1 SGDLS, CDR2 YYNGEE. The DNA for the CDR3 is TGTGCCAGCAGCGCCGGAGTTGGGGTTTCAAGCTCCTACAATGAGCAGTTCTTC. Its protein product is CASSAGVGVSSSYNEQFF.

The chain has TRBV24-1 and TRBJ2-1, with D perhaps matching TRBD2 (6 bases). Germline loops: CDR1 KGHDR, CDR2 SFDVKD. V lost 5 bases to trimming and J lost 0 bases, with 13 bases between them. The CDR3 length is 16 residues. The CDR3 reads CATSALLATSYNEQFF. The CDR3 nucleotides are TGTGCCACCAGTGCCCTGCTAGCGACCTCCTACAATGAGCAGTTCTTC.

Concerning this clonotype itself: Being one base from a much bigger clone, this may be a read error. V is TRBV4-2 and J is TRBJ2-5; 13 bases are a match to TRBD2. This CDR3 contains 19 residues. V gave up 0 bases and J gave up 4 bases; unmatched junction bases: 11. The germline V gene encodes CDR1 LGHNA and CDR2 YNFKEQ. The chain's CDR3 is CASSQDRGTSGTAVETQYF. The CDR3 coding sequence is TGTGCCAGCAGCCAAGATCGCGGGACTAGCGGGACGGCCGTAGAGACCCAGTACTTC.